This T cell receptor (beta chain) derives from a study of blood T cell repertoires in COVID-19. Study in general: Researchers got acute and convalescent COVID-19 samples from the United States, Italy and Spain. PBMCs, B-cell-depleted T cells, or T cells provided the cDNA or gDNA that made up the material.

Clones were sequenced by immunoSEQ multiplex PCR, and TCRdb holds only the in-frame ones, with some missing. The sample carries approximately 140,000 clones, under 80% recorded once. CDR3 length: 13 amino acids. Germline V gives CDR1 SNHLY, CDR2 FYNNEI. V lost 8 bases and J lost 5, with 15 bases in between. The specimen sequenced was peripheral blood. This chain connects TRBV2 to TRBJ1-1; D may be TRBD1 (6 bases). The TCR was taken from a man at least 80 years old with acute or convalescent COVID-19. As DNA, the CDR3 is TGTGCCAGCCACCAAGCAGGGGCAACTGAAGCTTTCTTT. It codes for CASHQAGATEAFF.